Each of the 32 T cell receptor beta chains below was sequenced from the same sample in a study of beta chain features in type 1 diabetes. Study-wide results and caveats: For Type 1 diabetes patients, all four CD4+ subsets carried TCRB CDR3s that were moderately but significantly shorter.

Sequenced material consisted of expressed TCRB transcripts (all of the isolated RNA was reverse transcribed). Only in-frame clones appear in the TCRdb table, and some are missing; sequencing was by immunoSEQ multiplex PCR. The sample lists approximately 270,000 clones, roughly 13% occurring once. Their antigens remain unidentified. Specimen: naive CD4+ T cells from blood. These receptors all stem from a man aged 25 to 45 with type 1 diabetes.

This clone turned up a few times. V and J are TRBV5-8 and TRBJ2-1; 8 bases fit TRBD2. V trimming: 1 base; J trimming: 2 bases; junction bases outside the gene matches: 8. The length of the CDR3 is 17 residues. The germline V gene has CDR1 SGHTS and CDR2 YDEGEE. This CDR3 reads CASSLPSGFSAYNEQFF. For the CDR3, the DNA is TGTGCCAGCAGCTTGCCTAGCGGGTTTAGCGCCTACAATGAGCAGTTCTTC.

V usage is TRBV7-9 and J usage is TRBJ1-1; unclear D gene. This CDR3 spans 15 amino acids. Trimming shortened V by 3 bases and J by 5 bases, and 16 bases separated the two germline ends. Germline V gives CDR1 SEHNR, CDR2 FQNEAQ (reference sequence). The chain's CDR3 is CASSFSRTSGTEAFF. The CDR3 region has the DNA TGTGCCAGCAGCTTCTCGCGGACTAGCGGGACTGAAGCTTTCTTT.

CDR3 coding DNA: TGTGCCAGTAACAGGGGCAGGGCTCGGGAAGAGACCCAGTACTTC. It codes for CASNRGRAREETQYF. This chain uses TRBV19 with TRBJ2-5; 7 positions agree with TRBD1. V shed 7 bases, J shed 3 bases, and the junction held 11 bases outside the gene matches. CDR1 is LNHDA and CDR2 is SQIVND in the germline V gene (reference sequence). This CDR3 is built from 15 residues.

The chain is built from TRBV2 and TRBJ1-2; D is unclear. Germline CDR1 and CDR2: SNHLY and FYNNEI. This CDR3 is 14 amino acids long. V was trimmed by 5 bases and J by 7 bases, leaving 17 bases between them. The CDR3 bases are TGTGCCAGCAGTTCAGGAAACCAAGGCCGTGGCTACACCTTC. It yields the protein CASSSGNQGRGYTF.

This clone was counted only a few times. The chain combines TRBV7-3 with TRBJ2-1; D remains unclear. Germline values: CDR1 SGHTA, CDR2 FQGTGA. The V gene lost 5 bases and the J gene lost 4 bases, with 9 bases spanning the gap. This CDR3 spans 13 amino acids. CDR3: CASSPRRYNEQFF. DNA for the CDR3: TGTGCCAGCAGCCCACGGCGGTACAATGAGCAGTTCTTC.

This clone was observed a few times. This chain links TRBV28 with TRBJ1-2; no reliable D call. V was clipped by 8 bases and J by 2 bases, with 6 bases between them. CDR1 is MDHEN and CDR2 is SYDVKM in the germline V gene. The CDR3 has 11 amino acids. CDR3 residues: CASGLNYGYTF. The CDR3 DNA follows: TGTGCCAGCGGGCTGAACTATGGCTACACCTTC.

This clone was detected a few times. In DNA form, the CDR3 reads TGTGCCAGCAGCCGCAGTCGGACTAGCGGGAGGTTTGGTGAGCAGTTCTTC. It is translated as CASSRSRTSGRFGEQFF. This chain links TRBV7-2 with TRBJ2-1, with 14 bases aligning to TRBD2. Germline V lookup: CDR1 SGHTA, CDR2 FQGNSA. The CDR3 runs 17 residues. With 5 bases clipped from V and 9 bases from J, the junction kept 12 bases outside the gene matches.

This clone showed up just a few times. Written as DNA, the CDR3 is TGTGCCAGCAGCTTTGGTCCCCAGGGGCCCCGGCAAGAGACCCAGTACTTC. Translated: CASSFGPQGPRQETQYF. The chain combines TRBV11-1 with TRBJ2-5; TRBD1 is a possible D gene (6 bases). The CDR3 extends over 17 amino acids. The V gene lost 3 bases and the J gene lost 2 bases, with 19 bases spanning the gap. CDR1 and CDR2 from the germline V gene are SGHAT and FQDESV (reference sequence).

The table lists this clone with a few counts. This chain joins TRBV7-3 and TRBJ2-2, with unresolved D. Germline loops: CDR1 SGHTA, CDR2 FQGTGA. V was shortened by 4 bases and J by 0 bases, with 15 bases between the two germline ends. This CDR3 spans 17 amino acids. CDR3 sequence (DNA): TGTGCCAGCAGCTCCCGTCGAGGCGCCACGAACACCGGGGAGCTGTTTTTT. It translates to CASSSRRGATNTGELFF.

V and J are TRBV2 and TRBJ2-1; 7 bases are shared with TRBD1. V shed 1 base and J 10 bases; nucleotides not matched to a gene: 4. The germline CDR1 and CDR2 sequences are SNHLY and FYNNEI. This CDR3 has 13 residues. CDR3 DNA: TGTGCCAGCAGTGAAGAAGGGGGCAACGAGCAGTTCTTC. Its protein product is CASSEEGGNEQFF. Full variable domain (missing parts from reference TRBV2 and TRBJ2-1): EPEVTQTPSHQVTQMGQEVILRCVPISNHLYFYWYRQILGQKVEFLVSFYNNEISEKSEIFDDQFSVERPDGSNFTLKIRSTKLEDSAMYFCASSEEGGNEQFFGPGTRLTVL.

The rearrangement links TRBV28 to TRBJ2-3, with D perhaps matching TRBD2 (6 bases). CDR3 length: 11 amino acids. Trimming removed 10 bases at V and 6 bases at J, with 11 bases between. Germline values: CDR1 MDHEN, CDR2 SYDVKM. The CDR3 DNA sequence: TGTGCCACGACGCGGGGTGATACGCAGTATTTT. Amino acids: CATTRGDTQYF.

This CDR3 reads CASSPGTPSYEQYF. The CDR3 DNA sequence: TGTGCCAGCAGCCCCGGGACACCCTCCTACGAGCAGTACTTC. The chain joins TRBV7-2 to TRBJ2-7; D perhaps matches TRBD1 (6 bases). From germline, CDR1 is SGHTA and CDR2 FQGNSA. This CDR3 is built from 14 residues. V was trimmed by 5 bases and J by 0 bases, leaving 11 bases between them.

J is TRBJ1-2 and V is TRBV5-1, with TRBD1 matching 7 bases. The CDR3 length is 16 residues. The junction had 6 bases not matched to a gene; V was cut back by 0 bases and J by 1 base. Germline assignment: CDR1 SGHRS and CDR2 YFSETQ. The CDR3 bases are TGCGCCAGCAGCTTGGAGGGACAGCTTATTAACTATGGCTACACCTTC. Residues: CASSLEGQLINYGYTF.

This clone was picked up a small number of times. The chain carries TRBV2 and TRBJ2-3; D remains ambiguous. The CDR3 consists of 12 residues. From germline, CDR1 is SNHLY and CDR2 FYNNEI. Between the trimmed V and J ends, which lost 4 bases and 5 bases, there was a span of 7 bases. The CDR3, as DNA: TGTGCCAGCAGTGCCTATGGAGATACGCAGTATTTT. This gives the protein CASSAYGDTQYF.

The CDR3 region is CATGQGNTEAFF. The CDR3 DNA reads as TGTGCCACCGGACAGGGAAACACTGAAGCTTTCTTT. The chain recombines TRBV10-3 with TRBJ1-1; 8 positions agree with TRBD1. V lost 10 bases, J lost 2 bases, and 3 bases stayed unmatched. Germline loops: CDR1 ENHRY, CDR2 SYGVKD. The CDR3 totals 12 residues.

This clone appeared a few times. CDR3 nucleotides: TGTGCCAGCAGCCTCAACAGGGTTTCGAACTATGAGCAGTTCTTC. Protein product: CASSLNRVSNYEQFF. The chain is built from TRBV28 and TRBJ2-1, with D possibly TRBD1 on 6 matching bases. The CDR3 consists of 15 residues. Between the trimmed V and J ends, which lost 6 bases and 8 bases, there was a span of 20 bases. Germline-derived CDR1 and CDR2 are MDHEN and SYDVKM.

This clone was seen more than once but under ten times. The chain uses TRBV7-2 and TRBJ2-7; 9 bases line up with TRBD2. Germline V CDR1 and CDR2: SGHTA, FQGNSA. CDR3 length: 14 residues. The V segment lost 6 bases and the J segment 2 bases; nucleotides outside the gene matches: 5. CDR3 coding DNA: TGTGCCAGCAGGAAACTAGCGGGCCCCTACGAGCAGTACTTC. Protein sequence: CASRKLAGPYEQYF.

In its sample, this clone was seen many times. The junction shows a germline mismatch at one end, possibly a read error. The V and J genes are TRBV7-9 and TRBJ2-1; 8 positions match TRBD2. CDR1 is SEHNR, CDR2 FQNEAQ, per germline (reference sequence). The CDR3 covers 12 residues. This chain's CDR3 is CASSPLGEAGVF. The CDR3 coding sequence is TGTGCCAGCAGCCCCCTCGGAGAAGCGGGAGTCTTC.

This clone was seen only a few times. Here the CDR3 DNA reads TGTGCCAGCAGCTTAGGACGGGGACAGGGGATTGACGAGCAGTACTTC. Amino acids: CASSLGRGQGIDEQYF. The chain employs TRBV13 and TRBJ2-7; 10 bases fit TRBD1. Germline V gene lookup returns CDR1 PRHDT and CDR2 FYEKMQ (reference sequence). The CDR3 length is 16 residues. With 0 bases clipped from V and 5 bases from J, the junction kept 7 bases outside the gene matches.

The sample holds a few counts of this clone. The chain has TRBV7-2 and TRBJ2-1; TRBD1 matches at 9 bases. The CDR3 runs 14 residues. V gave up 7 bases and J gave up 2 bases; unmatched junction bases: 3. CDR1 is SGHTA, CDR2 FQGNSA, per germline. The CDR3 reads CASTRQGAYNEQFF. For the CDR3, the DNA is TGTGCCAGCACCCGACAGGGGGCCTACAATGAGCAGTTCTTC.

The chain recombines TRBV30 with TRBJ2-7; TRBD1 is a possible D gene (6 bases). The germline V and J ends were trimmed by 4 bases and 2 bases, with 12 bases remaining between them. Germline V gives CDR1 GTSNPN, CDR2 SVGIG (reference sequence). This CDR3 contains 13 residues. The CDR3 protein is CAWTRGNTYEQYF. CDR3 DNA: TGTGCCTGGACGAGGGGGAACACCTACGAGCAGTACTTC.

The V call is TRBV28, the J call TRBJ2-3, with D tentatively TRBD2 (5 bases). The V and J ends lost 7 bases and 0 bases respectively, with 11 bases between them. Germline V lookup: CDR1 MDHEN, CDR2 SYDVKM. CDR3 length: 14 residues. The CDR3 spells CASTLPGSTDTQYF. CDR3 DNA sequence: TGTGCCAGCACACTGCCGGGAAGCACAGATACGCAGTATTTT.

This CDR3 reads CASRGESDTQYF. The CDR3 region has the DNA TGTGCCAGCAGGGGAGAATCAGATACGCAGTATTTT. The chain joins TRBV28 to TRBJ2-3; perhaps TRBD2 as D (5 bases). With 6 bases removed from V and 4 bases from J, the gap between germline ends came to 8 bases. This CDR3 contains 12 residues. In germline, CDR1 is MDHEN, CDR2 SYDVKM.

This clone has just a few counts. V gene TRBV18 combines with J gene TRBJ2-7; TRBD2 matches at 7 bases. V shed 8 bases, J shed 1 base, and the junction held 5 bases outside the gene matches. Germline CDR1 is KGHSH and CDR2 is LQKENI. The CDR3 covers 13 residues. CDR3 DNA sequence: TGTGCCAGCAACGGGGGACTATCCTACGAGCAGTACTTC. As protein: CASNGGLSYEQYF.

The chain carries TRBV5-4 and TRBJ2-2; D gene unclear. This CDR3 is built from 13 residues. The germline V gene encodes CDR1 SGHNT and CDR2 YYREEE (reference sequence). Trimming shortened V by 1 base and J by 3 bases, and 4 bases separated the two germline ends. The CDR3 DNA reads as TGTGCCAGCAGCTTGTGGCACACCGGGGAGCTGTTTTTT. Translating it yields CASSLWHTGELFF.

The J gene is TRBJ2-7, the V gene TRBV5-6; maybe TRBD2 (6 bases). CDR1 and CDR2 from the germline V gene are SGHDT and YYEEEE. The V end lost 4 bases, the J end lost 0 bases, and 17 bases lay between the germline ends. This CDR3 has 16 amino acids. CDR3 protein: CASSRRGKSSSYEQYF. Here the CDR3 DNA reads TGTGCCAGCAGCCGCCGGGGGAAAAGTTCCTCCTACGAGCAGTACTTC. Full variable domain (remainder filled in from reference TRBV5-6 and TRBJ2-7): DAGVTQSPTHLIKTRGQQVTLRCSPKSGHDTVSWYQQALGQGPQFIFQYYEEEERQRGNFPDRFSGHQFPNYSSELNVNALLLGDSALYLCASSRRGKSSSYEQYFGPGTRLTVT.

The chain carries TRBV7-2 and TRBJ2-7, with TRBD2 matching 7 bases. Trimming removed 3 bases from V and 4 bases from J; junction bases left unmatched: 3. Germline CDR1 and CDR2: SGHTA and FQGNSA. The CDR3 is 13 amino acids. Here the CDR3 reads CASSLLAAYEQYF. The CDR3 coding sequence is TGTGCCAGCAGCTTGCTAGCGGCTTACGAGCAGTACTTC.

This rearrangement joins TRBV9 to TRBJ2-5, with 11 positions matching TRBD2. The trim removed 3 bases at V and 1 base at J, leaving 8 bases unmatched. Germline CDR1 is SGDLS and CDR2 is YYNGEE. This CDR3 has 17 amino acids. In DNA form, the CDR3 reads TGTGCCAGCAGCGCCATAGCGGGAGGGCCTGGCCAAGAGACCCAGTACTTC. This translates into CASSAIAGGPGQETQYF.

This clone was seen only a few times. The chain couples TRBV28 to TRBJ1-5; 7 bases agree with TRBD1. V lost 6 bases, J lost 6 bases, and 8 bases stayed unmatched. Germline V CDR1 and CDR2: MDHEN, SYDVKM. CDR3 length: 14 residues. The CDR3 nucleotides read TGTGCCAGCAGACCGGGACAGCGAATTCAGCCCCAGCATTTT. It codes for CASRPGQRIQPQHF. Full variable domain (missing parts from reference TRBV28 and TRBJ1-5): DVKVTQSSRYLVKRTGEKVFLECVQDMDHENMFWYRQDPGLGLRLIYFSYDVKMKEKGDIPEGYSVSREKKERFSLILESASTNQTSMYLCASRPGQRIQPQHFGDGTRLSIL.

The chain links TRBV7-3 to TRBJ2-3, with D possibly matching TRBD2 (6 bases). V lost 1 base to trimming and J lost 1 base, with 12 bases between them. This CDR3 is 16 amino acids long. The germline V gene encodes CDR1 SGHTA and CDR2 FQGTGA. CDR3 DNA sequence: TGTGCCAGCAGCTTAAGAGGGCCTAGCGGCACAGATACGCAGTATTTT. Its translation is CASSLRGPSGTDTQYF. The whole variable domain, remainder taken from reference TRBV7-3 and TRBJ2-3, is GAGVSQTPSNKVTEKGKYVELRCDPISGHTALYWYRQSLGQGPEFLIYFQGTGAADDSGLPNDRFFAVRPEGSVSTLKIQRTERGDSAVYLCASSLRGPSGTDTQYFGPGTRLTVL.

The chain is built from TRBV5-1 and TRBJ2-7; D is possibly TRBD1 (6 bases). CDR1 and CDR2 (germline): SGHRS, YFSETQ. CDR3 length: 14 residues. Trimming took 4 bases from V and 7 from J, leaving 18 bases between them. The CDR3 loop reads CASSLQGTTGEQYF. DNA for the CDR3: TGCGCCAGCAGCCTACAAGGGACCACAGGGGAGCAGTACTTC.

The chain links TRBV4-2 to TRBJ2-7; TRBD2 agrees at 7 bases. This CDR3 comprises 19 residues. CDR1 is LGHNA, CDR2 YNFKEQ, per germline. V was clipped by 0 bases and J by 0 bases; unmatched bases: 14. The CDR3 loop is CASSQEAASGFSSSYEQYF. In DNA form, the CDR3 reads TGTGCCAGCAGCCAAGAGGCGGCTAGCGGTTTTAGTAGCTCCTACGAGCAGTACTTC.